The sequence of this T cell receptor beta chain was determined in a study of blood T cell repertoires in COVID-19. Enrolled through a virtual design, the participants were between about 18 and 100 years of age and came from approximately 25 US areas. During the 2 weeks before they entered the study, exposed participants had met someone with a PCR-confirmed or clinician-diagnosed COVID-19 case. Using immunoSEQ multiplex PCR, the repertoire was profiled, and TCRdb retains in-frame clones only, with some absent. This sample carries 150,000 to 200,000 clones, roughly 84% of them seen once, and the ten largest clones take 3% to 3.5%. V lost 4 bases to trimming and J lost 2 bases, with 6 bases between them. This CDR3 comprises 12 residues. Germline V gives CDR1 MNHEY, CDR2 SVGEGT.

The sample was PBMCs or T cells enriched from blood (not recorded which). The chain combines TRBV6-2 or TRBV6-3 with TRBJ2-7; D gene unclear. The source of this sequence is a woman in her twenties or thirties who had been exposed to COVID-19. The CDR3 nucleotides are TGTGCCAGCAGTTTATTCCCCTACGAGCAGTACTTC. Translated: CASSLFPYEQYF.